A selection of T cell receptor beta chains follows, all from one sample in a study of vaccination effects on CD4 cells after COVID-19. The antigens these receptors bind are not known. Only in-frame clones appear in the TCRdb table, and some are missing; sequencing was by immunoSEQ multiplex PCR. Of about 80,000 clones in the sample, 60% to 85% were seen once. The source material was CD4+ T cells from PBMCs cultured with HCoV-OC43 spike peptides, sampled after COVID-19 vaccination. The receptor set was obtained from a human donor who received a COVID-19 vaccine. Both conserved end residues are part of each CDR3. A D gene is named only where the DNA matches it firmly. Clone sizes are given selectively: once, few, many, or a class where the clone is expanded.

v_call: TRBV6-5; d_call: NA; clone_size: NA; j_call: TRBJ2-2; cdr3_aa: CASSLRLGSTGELFF; cdr3_nt: TGTGCCAGCAGTTTGCGACTGGGATCGACCGGGGAGCTGTTTTTT
v_call: TRBV5-6; d_call: NA; clone_size: NA; j_call: TRBJ1-1; cdr3_aa: CASSLAPGANTEAFF; cdr3_nt: TGTGCCAGCAGCTTGGCCCCAGGGGCCAACACTGAAGCTTTCTTT
v_call: TRBV19; d_call: NA; clone_size: NA; j_call: TRBJ2-3; cdr3_aa: CASSLQGYSGRQGTDTQYF; cdr3_nt: TGTGCCAGTAGCCTCCAGGGTTATTCGGGACGTCAGGGGACAGATACGCAGTATTTT
v_call: TRBV9; d_call: NA; clone_size: NA; j_call: TRBJ1-2; cdr3_aa: CASSVDVIANYGYTF; cdr3_nt: TGTGCCAGCAGCGTAGATGTGATAGCTAACTATGGCTACACCTTC
v_call: TRBV23-1; d_call: TRBD1; clone_size: NA; j_call: TRBJ1-1; cdr3_aa: CASSRTTGVPEAFF; cdr3_nt: TGCGCCAGCAGTCGAACGACAGGGGTTCCTGAAGCTTTCTTT
v_call: TRBV27; d_call: NA; clone_size: NA; j_call: TRBJ2-4; cdr3_aa: CASSLSFGNIQYF; cdr3_nt: TGTGCCAGCAGTTTATCGTTCGGGAACATTCAGTACTTC
v_call: TRBV18; d_call: TRBD2; clone_size: few; j_call: TRBJ2-3; cdr3_aa: CASSPQRGFNTDTQYF; cdr3_nt: TGTGCCAGCTCACCGCAGCGGGGGTTTAATACAGATACGCAGTATTTT
v_call: TRBV3-1/TRBV3-2; d_call: TRBD1; clone_size: NA; j_call: TRBJ2-3; cdr3_aa: CASSQVTGLSTDTQYF; cdr3_nt: TGTGCCAGCAGCCAGGTGACAGGGCTTAGCACAGATACGCAGTATTTT
v_call: TRBV29-1; d_call: NA; clone_size: NA; j_call: TRBJ1-4; cdr3_aa: CSVEGRPGSTNEKLFF; cdr3_nt: TGCAGCGTTGAGGGGCGGCCAGGTTCAACTAATGAAAAACTGTTTTTT
v_call: TRBV7-9; d_call: TRBD1; clone_size: NA; j_call: TRBJ1-3; cdr3_aa: CASTLGTGGNTIYF; cdr3_nt: TGTGCCAGTACCCTCGGGACAGGGGGCAACACCATATATTTT
v_call: TRBV24-1; d_call: NA; clone_size: NA; j_call: TRBJ1-5; cdr3_aa: CATSGTEDSNQPQHF; cdr3_nt: TGTGCCACCAGTGGGACAGAAGATAGCAATCAGCCCCAGCATTTT
v_call: TRBV5-1; d_call: NA; clone_size: NA; j_call: TRBJ2-2; cdr3_aa: CASSLSGTTNTGELFF; cdr3_nt: TGCGCCAGCAGCTTGTCCGGGACAACGAACACCGGGGAGCTGTTTTTT
v_call: TRBV6-6; d_call: TRBD1; clone_size: few; j_call: TRBJ2-1; cdr3_aa: CASSAGGNEQFF; cdr3_nt: TGTGCCAGCAGTGCAGGGGGCAATGAGCAGTTCTTC
v_call: TRBV19; d_call: NA; clone_size: NA; j_call: TRBJ1-2; cdr3_aa: CASSSGATYGYTF; cdr3_nt: TGTGCCAGTAGTTCCGGAGCTACGTATGGCTACACCTTC
v_call: TRBV11-1; d_call: TRBD2; clone_size: NA; j_call: TRBJ2-3; cdr3_aa: CASSPGLAADTQYF; cdr3_nt: TGTGCCAGCAGCCCGGGACTAGCGGCAGATACGCAGTATTTT
v_call: TRBV5-1; d_call: TRBD1; clone_size: few; j_call: TRBJ2-1; cdr3_aa: CASSLEAKGGLGEQFF; cdr3_nt: TGCGCCAGCAGCTTGGAGGCGAAAGGGGGCTTGGGTGAGCAGTTCTTC
v_call: TRBV2; d_call: NA; clone_size: few; j_call: TRBJ1-5; cdr3_aa: CASSDRYSNQPQHF; cdr3_nt: TGTGCCAGCAGTGACCGATATAGCAATCAGCCCCAGCATTTT
v_call: TRBV7-2; d_call: NA; clone_size: NA; j_call: TRBJ1-3; cdr3_aa: CASSSGLSGNTIYF; cdr3_nt: TGTGCCAGCAGCTCCGGACTCTCTGGAAACACCATATATTTT
v_call: TRBV3-1/TRBV3-2; d_call: TRBD2; clone_size: once; j_call: TRBJ2-5; cdr3_aa: CASSPGTSLMLQETQYF; cdr3_nt: TGTGCCAGCAGCCCAGGGACTAGCCTAATGTTACAAGAGACCCAGTACTTC
v_call: TRBV14; d_call: NA; clone_size: NA; j_call: TRBJ2-2; cdr3_aa: CASSLLLRGGANTGELFF; cdr3_nt: TGTGCCAGCAGCCTACTTCTTAGAGGAGGTGCGAACACCGGGGAGCTGTTTTTT
v_call: TRBV7-9; d_call: NA; clone_size: NA; j_call: TRBJ2-2; cdr3_aa: CASSETANTGELFF; cdr3_nt: TGTGCCAGCAGCGAGACAGCGAACACCGGGGAGCTGTTTTTT
v_call: TRBV6-5; d_call: NA; clone_size: few; j_call: TRBJ1-1; cdr3_aa: CASSYHRDSTEAFF; cdr3_nt: TGTGCCAGCAGTTACCACAGGGATAGCACTGAAGCTTTCTTT
v_call: TRBV5-5; d_call: NA; clone_size: few; j_call: TRBJ1-3; cdr3_aa: CASSLAGDSGNTIYF; cdr3_nt: TGTGCCAGCAGCCTGGCCGGGGACTCTGGAAACACCATATATTTT
v_call: TRBV29-1; d_call: NA; clone_size: NA; j_call: TRBJ2-2; cdr3_aa: CSVNSWLGSGELFF; cdr3_nt: TGCAGCGTCAATAGCTGGCTCGGGTCCGGGGAGCTGTTTTTT
v_call: TRBV18; d_call: NA; clone_size: NA; j_call: TRBJ2-1; cdr3_aa: CASSPGTSGQFF; cdr3_nt: TGTGCCAGCTCACCAGGGACATCCGGGCAGTTCTTC
v_call: TRBV9; d_call: NA; clone_size: few; j_call: TRBJ2-2; cdr3_aa: CASSVGGFNTGELFF; cdr3_nt: TGTGCCAGCAGCGTAGGAGGTTTTAACACCGGGGAGCTGTTTTTT
v_call: TRBV3-1/TRBV3-2; d_call: NA; clone_size: NA; j_call: TRBJ1-3; cdr3_aa: CASSQTQGLPTIYF; cdr3_nt: TGTGCCAGCAGCCAAACCCAGGGCCTTCCCACCATATATTTT
v_call: TRBV18; d_call: NA; clone_size: NA; j_call: TRBJ2-5; cdr3_aa: CASSPLLGEETQYF; cdr3_nt: TGTGCCAGCTCACCCCTTCTAGGGGAAGAGACCCAGTACTTC
v_call: TRBV24-1; d_call: TRBD2; clone_size: NA; j_call: TRBJ2-5; cdr3_aa: CATSDPGAGVRETQYF; cdr3_nt: TGTGCCACCAGTGACCCCGGAGCGGGAGTCCGAGAGACCCAGTACTTC
v_call: TRBV18; d_call: NA; clone_size: NA; j_call: TRBJ1-1; cdr3_aa: CASSPTGRVNTEAFF; cdr3_nt: TGTGCCAGCTCACCCACCGGGCGGGTAAACACTGAAGCTTTCTTT
v_call: TRBV5-1; d_call: NA; clone_size: NA; j_call: TRBJ1-1; cdr3_aa: CASSSSRVVVSTEAFF; cdr3_nt: TGCGCCAGCAGCTCTAGCAGGGTTGTGGTCTCAACTGAAGCTTTCTTT
v_call: TRBV30; d_call: NA; clone_size: NA; j_call: TRBJ1-3; cdr3_aa: CAWSYDNGNTIYF; cdr3_nt: TGTGCCTGGAGTTACGATAACGGAAACACCATATATTTT
v_call: TRBV6-2/TRBV6-3; d_call: NA; clone_size: NA; j_call: TRBJ1-2; cdr3_aa: CASSYDSNYGYTF; cdr3_nt: TGTGCCAGCAGTTACGACAGTAACTATGGCTACACCTTC
v_call: TRBV2; d_call: TRBD1; clone_size: NA; j_call: TRBJ1-6; cdr3_aa: CASSGQGAGYNSPLHF; cdr3_nt: TGTGCCAGCAGCGGACAGGGGGCGGGGTATAATTCACCCCTCCACTTT
v_call: TRBV2; d_call: TRBD1; clone_size: NA; j_call: TRBJ2-1; cdr3_aa: CASSENRGHEQFF; cdr3_nt: TGTGCCAGCAGTGAAAACAGGGGGCATGAGCAGTTCTTC
v_call: TRBV20-1; d_call: NA; clone_size: NA; j_call: TRBJ2-3; cdr3_aa: CSASHRGVSTDTQYF; cdr3_nt: TGCAGTGCTAGTCACCGAGGGGTTAGCACAGATACGCAGTATTTT
v_call: TRBV6-5; d_call: NA; clone_size: NA; j_call: TRBJ1-1; cdr3_aa: CASRSLEWLSEAFF; cdr3_nt: TGTGCCAGCAGGTCCCTCGAGTGGCTGTCTGAAGCTTTCTTT
v_call: TRBV2; d_call: TRBD1; clone_size: NA; j_call: TRBJ1-2; cdr3_aa: CASSEQGAGYTF; cdr3_nt: TGTGCCAGCAGTGAACAGGGGGCTGGCTACACCTTC
v_call: TRBV24-1; d_call: NA; clone_size: NA; j_call: TRBJ2-5; cdr3_aa: CAIAAAGQETQYF; cdr3_nt: TGTGCCATCGCAGCGGCAGGCCAAGAGACCCAGTACTTC
v_call: TRBV28; d_call: NA; clone_size: NA; j_call: TRBJ1-5; cdr3_aa: CASSPSQTYQPQHF; cdr3_nt: TGTGCCAGCAGTCCCTCACAGACCTATCAGCCCCAGCATTTT
v_call: TRBV7-9; d_call: NA; clone_size: few; j_call: TRBJ1-1; cdr3_aa: CASSLAGNTEAFF; cdr3_nt: TGTGCCAGCAGCTTAGCAGGGAACACTGAAGCTTTCTTT
v_call: TRBV6-5; d_call: TRBD1; clone_size: NA; j_call: TRBJ1-1; cdr3_aa: CASSLHRGNTEAFF; cdr3_nt: TGTGCCAGCAGTTTGCACAGGGGGAACACTGAAGCTTTCTTT